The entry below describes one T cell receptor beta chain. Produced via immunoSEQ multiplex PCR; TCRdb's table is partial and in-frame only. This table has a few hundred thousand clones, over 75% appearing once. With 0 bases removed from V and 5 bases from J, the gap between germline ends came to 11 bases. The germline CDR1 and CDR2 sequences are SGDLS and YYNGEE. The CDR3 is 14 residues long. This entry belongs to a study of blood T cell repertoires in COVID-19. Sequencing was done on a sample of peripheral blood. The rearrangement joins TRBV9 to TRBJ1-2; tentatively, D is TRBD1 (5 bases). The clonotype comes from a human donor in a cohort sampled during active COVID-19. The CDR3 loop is CASSVGRGEYGYTF. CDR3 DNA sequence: TGTGCCAGCAGCGTAGGTAGGGGTGAATATGGCTACACCTTC. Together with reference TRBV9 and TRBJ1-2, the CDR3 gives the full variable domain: DSGVTQTPKHLITATGQRVTLRCSPRSGDLSVYWYQQSLDQGLQFLIQYYNGEERAKGNILERFSAQQFPDLHSELNLSSLELGDSALYFCASSVGRGEYGYTFGSGTRLTVV.